Given below is one TCR beta chain in context. Original methodology: Scientists estimated how many nucleated cells there were by amplifying reference gene primers. Clones were sequenced by immunoSEQ multiplex PCR, and TCRdb holds only the in-frame ones, with some missing. The V and J calls and clone size are taken from that table; D and trimming were inferred from the DNA. The sample includes around 130,000 clones, just over 75% of them seen just once. The entry originates in a study of blood T cell repertoires in COVID-19. Study as a whole: Collection of acute and convalescent COVID-19 samples took place in the United States, Italy and Spain. Sources were T cells, B-cell-depleted T cells, or PBMCs; the material itself was cDNA or gDNA.

The CDR3 covers 16 residues. Germline V gene lookup returns CDR1 MNHEY and CDR2 SMNVEV (reference sequence). Unmatched junction bases numbered 9, after V lost 3 bases and J lost 8 bases. Sample: peripheral blood. The TCR originated in a human donor in a cohort sampled during active COVID-19. The chain carries TRBV27 and TRBJ2-1; 11 nucleotides align to TRBD1. The CDR3 coding sequence is TGTGCCAGCAGTTTCCTAGGACAGGGGGCTCTCTATGAGCAGTTCTTC. This encodes CASSFLGQGALYEQFF.